The present entry profiles one T cell receptor (beta chain) with its context. The junction had 9 bases not matched to a gene; V was cut back by 8 bases and J by 0 bases. CDR1 SNHLY and CDR2 FYNNEI come from the germline V gene. The CDR3 is 15 residues long. The sample belongs to a study of cytomegalovirus exposure and HLA in healthy donors. Study-level information: An earlier analysis found 120 million or so unique TCR beta sequences from about 190 million T cells. In terms of ancestry, the Caucasian-associated cluster contained about four fifths of the roughly 400 genotyped donors.

Though probably carrying unrecorded immune exposures, donors were nominally healthy at sampling. The primer mix had 60 Vbeta and 13 Jbeta primers. Assay used: immunoSEQ multiplex PCR; TCRdb lists only in-frame clones, some missing. The sample lists about 110,000 clones; around 74% were seen once. V and J are TRBV2 and TRBJ1-2; TRBD1 matches at 7 bases. The sequence was collected from a woman between 40 and 55 years old in good health and CMV-seropositive. Material: PBMCs. The CDR3 here is CASWDRQGTNYGYTF. Written as DNA, the CDR3 is TGTGCCAGCTGGGATAGACAGGGTACTAACTATGGCTACACCTTC.